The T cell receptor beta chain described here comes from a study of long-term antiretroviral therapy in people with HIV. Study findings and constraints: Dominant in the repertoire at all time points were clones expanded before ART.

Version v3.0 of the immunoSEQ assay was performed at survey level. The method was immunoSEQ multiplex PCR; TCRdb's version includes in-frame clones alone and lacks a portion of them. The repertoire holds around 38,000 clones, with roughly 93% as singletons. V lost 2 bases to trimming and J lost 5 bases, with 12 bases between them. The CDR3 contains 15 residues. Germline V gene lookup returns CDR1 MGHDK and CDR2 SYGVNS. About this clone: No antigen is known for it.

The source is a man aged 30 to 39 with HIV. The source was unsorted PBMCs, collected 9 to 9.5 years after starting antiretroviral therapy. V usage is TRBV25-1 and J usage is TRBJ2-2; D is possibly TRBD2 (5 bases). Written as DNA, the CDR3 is TGTGCCAGCAGTGAAGGACTGGGTGGGACCGGGGAGCTGTTTTTT. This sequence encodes CASSEGLGGTGELFF.